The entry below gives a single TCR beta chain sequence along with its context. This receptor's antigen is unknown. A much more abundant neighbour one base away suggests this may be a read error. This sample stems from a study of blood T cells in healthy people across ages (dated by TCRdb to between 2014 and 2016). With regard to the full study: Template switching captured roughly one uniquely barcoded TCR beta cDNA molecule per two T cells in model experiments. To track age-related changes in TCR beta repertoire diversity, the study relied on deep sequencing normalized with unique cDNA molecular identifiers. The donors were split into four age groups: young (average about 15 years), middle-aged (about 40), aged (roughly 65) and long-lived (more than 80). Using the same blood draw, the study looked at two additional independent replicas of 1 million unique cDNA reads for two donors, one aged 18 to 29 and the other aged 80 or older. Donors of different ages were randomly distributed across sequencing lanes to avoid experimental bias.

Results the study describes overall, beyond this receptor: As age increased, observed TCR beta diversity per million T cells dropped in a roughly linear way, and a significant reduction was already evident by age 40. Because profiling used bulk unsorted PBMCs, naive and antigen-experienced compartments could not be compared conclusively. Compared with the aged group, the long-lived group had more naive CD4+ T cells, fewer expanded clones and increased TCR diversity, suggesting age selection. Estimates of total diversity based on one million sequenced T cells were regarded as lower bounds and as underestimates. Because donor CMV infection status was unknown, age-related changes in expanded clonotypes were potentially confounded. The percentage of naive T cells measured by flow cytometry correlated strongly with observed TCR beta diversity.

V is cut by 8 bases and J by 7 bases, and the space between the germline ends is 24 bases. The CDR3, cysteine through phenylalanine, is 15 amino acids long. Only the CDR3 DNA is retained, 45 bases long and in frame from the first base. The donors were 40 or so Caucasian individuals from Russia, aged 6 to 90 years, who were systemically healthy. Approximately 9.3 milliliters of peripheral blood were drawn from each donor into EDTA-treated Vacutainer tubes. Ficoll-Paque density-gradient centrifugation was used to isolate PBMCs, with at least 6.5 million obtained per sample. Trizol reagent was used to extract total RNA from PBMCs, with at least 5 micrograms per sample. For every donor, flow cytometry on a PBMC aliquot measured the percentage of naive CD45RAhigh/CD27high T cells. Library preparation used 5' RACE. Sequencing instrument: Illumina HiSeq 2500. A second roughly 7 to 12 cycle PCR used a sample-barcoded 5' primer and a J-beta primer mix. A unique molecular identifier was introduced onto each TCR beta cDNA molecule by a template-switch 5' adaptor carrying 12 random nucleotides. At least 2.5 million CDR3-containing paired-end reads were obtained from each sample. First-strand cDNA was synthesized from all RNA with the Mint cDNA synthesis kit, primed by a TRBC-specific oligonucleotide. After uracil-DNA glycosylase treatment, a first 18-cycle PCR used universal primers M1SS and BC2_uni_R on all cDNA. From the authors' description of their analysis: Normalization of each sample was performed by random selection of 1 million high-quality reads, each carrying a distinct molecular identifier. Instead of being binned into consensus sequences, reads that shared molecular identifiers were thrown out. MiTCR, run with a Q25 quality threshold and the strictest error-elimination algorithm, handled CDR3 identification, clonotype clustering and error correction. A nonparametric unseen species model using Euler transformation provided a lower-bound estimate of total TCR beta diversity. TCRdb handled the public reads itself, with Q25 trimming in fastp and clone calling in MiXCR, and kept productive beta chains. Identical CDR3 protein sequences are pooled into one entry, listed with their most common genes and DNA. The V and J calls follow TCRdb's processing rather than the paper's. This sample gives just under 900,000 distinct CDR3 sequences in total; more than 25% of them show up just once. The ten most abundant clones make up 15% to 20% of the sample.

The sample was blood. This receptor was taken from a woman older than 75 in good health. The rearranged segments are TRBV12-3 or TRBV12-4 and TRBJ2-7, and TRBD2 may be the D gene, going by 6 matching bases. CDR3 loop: CASGTWEARSNEQYF. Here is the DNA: TGTGCCAGCGGAACCTGGGAGGCGAGATCCAATGAGCAGTACTTC.